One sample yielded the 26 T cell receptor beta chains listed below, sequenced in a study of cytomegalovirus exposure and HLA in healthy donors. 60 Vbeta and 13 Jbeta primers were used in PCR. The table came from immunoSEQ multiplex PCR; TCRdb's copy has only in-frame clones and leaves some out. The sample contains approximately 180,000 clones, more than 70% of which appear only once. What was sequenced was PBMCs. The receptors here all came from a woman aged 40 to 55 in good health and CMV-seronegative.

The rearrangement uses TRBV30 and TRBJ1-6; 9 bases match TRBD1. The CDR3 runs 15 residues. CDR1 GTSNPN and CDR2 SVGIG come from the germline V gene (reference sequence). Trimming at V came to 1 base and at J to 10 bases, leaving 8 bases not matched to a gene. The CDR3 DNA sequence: TGTGCCTGGAGTGGAAAACAGGGGGCTTACTCACCCCTCCACTTT. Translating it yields CAWSGKQGAYSPLHF.

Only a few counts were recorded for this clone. The CDR3 DNA sequence: TGTGCCAGTAGTATAAGGGCAGGGCAGCCCCAGCATTTT. It codes for CASSIRAGQPQHF. The chain joins TRBV19 to TRBJ1-5; maybe TRBD1 (5 bases). The CDR3 has 13 residues. Per the germline V gene, CDR1 is LNHDA and CDR2 is SQIVND (reference sequence). With 2 bases removed from V and 7 bases from J, the gap between germline ends came to 9 bases.

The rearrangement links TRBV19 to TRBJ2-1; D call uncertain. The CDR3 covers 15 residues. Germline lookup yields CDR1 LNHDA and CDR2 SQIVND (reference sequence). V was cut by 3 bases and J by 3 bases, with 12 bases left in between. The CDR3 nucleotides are TGTGCCAGTAGTATTAGGCGGAGCAACTACAATGAGCAGTTCTTC. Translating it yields CASSIRRSNYNEQFF.

The CDR3 sequence is CASSLVFLAGGPGPGELFF. CDR3 nucleotides: TGTGCCAGCAGCTTAGTCTTCCTAGCGGGAGGGCCGGGGCCCGGGGAGCTGTTTTTT. The genes are TRBV7-2 and TRBJ2-2; 12 bases line up with TRBD2. CDR1 is SGHTA and CDR2 is FQGNSA in the germline V gene. The CDR3 is 19 residues long. Losses at the gene ends were 1 base for V and 6 bases for J; bases not matched to a gene: 12.

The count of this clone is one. The DNA of the CDR3 is TGTGCCAGTAGTATCGCGGGAGCCTCCTACAATGAGCAGTTCTTC. Amino acid sequence: CASSIAGASYNEQFF. The chain carries TRBV19 and TRBJ2-1, with 7 bases that match TRBD2. Trimming took 3 bases from V and 0 from J; bases not matched to a gene: 2. Germline V lookup: CDR1 LNHDA, CDR2 SQIVND (reference sequence). This CDR3 has 15 residues. Complete variable domain (other parts from reference TRBV19 and TRBJ2-1): DGGITQSPKYLFRKEGQNVTLSCEQNLNHDAMYWYRQDPGQGLRLIYYSQIVNDFQKGDIAEGYSVSREKKESFPLTVTSAQKNPTAFYLCASSIAGASYNEQFFGPGTRLTVL.

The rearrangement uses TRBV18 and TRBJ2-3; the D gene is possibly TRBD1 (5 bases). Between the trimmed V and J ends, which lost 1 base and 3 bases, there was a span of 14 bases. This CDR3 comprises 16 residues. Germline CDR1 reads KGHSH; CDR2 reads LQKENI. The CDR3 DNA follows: TGTGCCAGCTCACCACGGTCAGGGTCGGCAACAGATACGCAGTATTTT. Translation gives CASSPRSGSATDTQYF.

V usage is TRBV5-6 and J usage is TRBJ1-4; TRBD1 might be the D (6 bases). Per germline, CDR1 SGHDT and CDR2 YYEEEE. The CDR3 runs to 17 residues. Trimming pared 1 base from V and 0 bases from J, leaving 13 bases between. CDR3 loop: CASSLYGTPTTNEKLFF. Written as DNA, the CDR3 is TGTGCCAGCAGCTTGTATGGGACACCCACAACTAATGAAAAACTGTTTTTT.

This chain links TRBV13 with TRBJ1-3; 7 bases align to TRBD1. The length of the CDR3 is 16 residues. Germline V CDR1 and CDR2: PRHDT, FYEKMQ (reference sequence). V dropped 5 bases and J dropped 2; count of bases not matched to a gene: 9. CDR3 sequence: CASSPTPDRAGNTIYF. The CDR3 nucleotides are TGTGCCAGCAGCCCTACCCCCGACAGGGCTGGAAACACCATATATTTT.

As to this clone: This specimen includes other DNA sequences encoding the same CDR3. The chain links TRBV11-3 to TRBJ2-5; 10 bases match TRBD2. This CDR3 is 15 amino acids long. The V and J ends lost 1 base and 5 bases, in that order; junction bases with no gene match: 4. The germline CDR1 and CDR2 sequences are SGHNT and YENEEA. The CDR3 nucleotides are TGTGCCAGCAGCTTAGGGCTAGCGGGAGTGGAGACCCAGTACTTC. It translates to CASSLGLAGVETQYF.

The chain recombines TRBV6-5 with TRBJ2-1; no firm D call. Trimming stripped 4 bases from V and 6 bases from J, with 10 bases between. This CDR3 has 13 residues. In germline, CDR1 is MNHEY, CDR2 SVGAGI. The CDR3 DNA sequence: TGTGCCAGCAGTTCGATAGCTCTCAATGAGCAGTTCTTC. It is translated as CASSSIALNEQFF.

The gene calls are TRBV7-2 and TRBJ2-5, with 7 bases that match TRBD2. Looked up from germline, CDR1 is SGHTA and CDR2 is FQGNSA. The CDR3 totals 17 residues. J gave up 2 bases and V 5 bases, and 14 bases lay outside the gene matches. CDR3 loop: CASSRGPLASGQETQYF. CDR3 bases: TGTGCCAGCAGCAGAGGGCCATTGGCTAGCGGACAAGAGACCCAGTACTTC.

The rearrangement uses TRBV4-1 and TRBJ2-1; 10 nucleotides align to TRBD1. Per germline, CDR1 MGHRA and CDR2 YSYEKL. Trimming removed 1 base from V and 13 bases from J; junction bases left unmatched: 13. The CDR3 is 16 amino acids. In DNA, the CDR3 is TGCGCCAGCAGCCAAGCTCGGGGACAGGGGTCTCCCCATCAGTTCTTC. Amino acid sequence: CASSQARGQGSPHQFF.

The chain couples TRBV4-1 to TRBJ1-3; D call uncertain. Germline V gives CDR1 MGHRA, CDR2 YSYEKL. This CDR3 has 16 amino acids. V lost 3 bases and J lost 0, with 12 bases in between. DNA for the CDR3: TGCGCCAGCAGCCATTCTTCGGGGAACTCTGGAAACACCATATATTTT. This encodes CASSHSSGNSGNTIYF.

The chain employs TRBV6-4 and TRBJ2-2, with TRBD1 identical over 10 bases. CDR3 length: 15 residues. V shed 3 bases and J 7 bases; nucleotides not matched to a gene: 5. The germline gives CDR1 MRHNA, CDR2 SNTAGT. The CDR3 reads CASSEGQGGHGELFF. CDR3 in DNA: TGTGCCAGCAGTGAAGGACAGGGGGGACACGGGGAGCTGTTTTTT.

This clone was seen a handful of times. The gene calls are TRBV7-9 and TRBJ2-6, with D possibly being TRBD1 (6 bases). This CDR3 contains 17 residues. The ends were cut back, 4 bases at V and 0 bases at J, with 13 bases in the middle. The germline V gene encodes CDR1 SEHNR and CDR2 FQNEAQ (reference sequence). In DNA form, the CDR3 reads TGTGCCAGCAGCTCGCGTTTACAGGGCTCTGGGGCCAACGTCCTGACTTTC. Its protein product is CASSSRLQGSGANVLTF.

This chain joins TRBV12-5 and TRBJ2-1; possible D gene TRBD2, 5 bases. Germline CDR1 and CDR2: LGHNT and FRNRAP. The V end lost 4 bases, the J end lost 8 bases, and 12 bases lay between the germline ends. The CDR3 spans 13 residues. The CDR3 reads CASGWERGHEQFF. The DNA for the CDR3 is TGTGCTAGTGGTTGGGAACGAGGGCATGAGCAGTTCTTC.

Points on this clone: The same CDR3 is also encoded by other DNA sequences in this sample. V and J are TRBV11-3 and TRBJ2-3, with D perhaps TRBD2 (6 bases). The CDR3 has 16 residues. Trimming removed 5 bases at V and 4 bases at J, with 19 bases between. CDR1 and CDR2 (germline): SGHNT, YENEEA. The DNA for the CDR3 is TGTGCCAGCAGCCGCCGACTAGATTCTGCTGCAGATACGCAGTATTTT. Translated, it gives CASSRRLDSAADTQYF.

For the CDR3, the DNA is TGTGCCAGCAGTGCAGGAGTGCGGGAGCAGTACGTC. Its translation is CASSAGVREQYV. The rearrangement links TRBV6-1 to TRBJ2-7; no definite D call. The V end was cut by 4 bases, the J end by 7 bases, with 11 bases between. This CDR3 contains 12 residues. Germline-derived CDR1 and CDR2 are MNHNS and SASEGT.

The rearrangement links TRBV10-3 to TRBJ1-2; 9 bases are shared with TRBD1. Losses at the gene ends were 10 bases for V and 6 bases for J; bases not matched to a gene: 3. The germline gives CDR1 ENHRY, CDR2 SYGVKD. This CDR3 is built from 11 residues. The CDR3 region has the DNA TGTGCCACCCGACAGGGGGATGGCTACACCTTC. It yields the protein CATRQGDGYTF.

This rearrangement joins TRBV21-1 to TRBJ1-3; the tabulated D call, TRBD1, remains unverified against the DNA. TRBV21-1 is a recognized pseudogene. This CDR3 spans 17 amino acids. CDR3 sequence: CASSKGAPPSSGNTIYF. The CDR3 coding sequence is TGTGCCAGCAGCAAAGGGGCTCCACCCAGCTCTGGAAACACCATATATTTT.

DNA of the CDR3: TGTGCCAGCAGCGAGATGACAGGTGTGGCAGATACGCAGTATTTT. Translating it yields CASSEMTGVADTQYF. This rearrangement joins TRBV9 to TRBJ2-3; the D gene is possibly TRBD1 (6 bases). CDR1 is SGDLS, CDR2 YYNGEE, per germline. Trimming took off 3 bases at V and 4 bases at J, with 15 bases between the two ends. The CDR3 spans 15 residues.

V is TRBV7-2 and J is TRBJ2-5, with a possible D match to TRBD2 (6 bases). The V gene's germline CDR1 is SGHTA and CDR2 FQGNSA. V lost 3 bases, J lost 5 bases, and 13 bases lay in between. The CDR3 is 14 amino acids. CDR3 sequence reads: CASSLQTSGETQYF. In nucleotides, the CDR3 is TGTGCCAGCAGCTTGCAGACTAGTGGGGAGACCCAGTACTTC.

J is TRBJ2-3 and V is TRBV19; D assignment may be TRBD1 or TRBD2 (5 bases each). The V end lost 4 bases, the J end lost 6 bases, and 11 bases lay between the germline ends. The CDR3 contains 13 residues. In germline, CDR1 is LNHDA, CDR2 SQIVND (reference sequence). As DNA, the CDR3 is TGTGCCAGTAGTAAAGAGGGGAGCGATACGCAGTATTTT. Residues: CASSKEGSDTQYF.

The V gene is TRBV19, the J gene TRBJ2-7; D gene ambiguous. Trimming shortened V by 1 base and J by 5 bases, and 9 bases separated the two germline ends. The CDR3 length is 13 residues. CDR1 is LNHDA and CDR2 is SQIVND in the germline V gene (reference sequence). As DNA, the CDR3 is TGTGCCAGTAGTATAGCAGTTTTGGACGAGCAGTACTTC. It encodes CASSIAVLDEQYF.

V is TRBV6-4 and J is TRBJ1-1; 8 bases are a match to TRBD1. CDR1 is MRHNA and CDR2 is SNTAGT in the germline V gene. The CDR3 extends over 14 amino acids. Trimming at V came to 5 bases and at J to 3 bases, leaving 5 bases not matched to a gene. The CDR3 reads CASSRTGIDTEAFF. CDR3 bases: TGTGCCAGCAGTCGGACAGGGATAGACACTGAAGCTTTCTTT.

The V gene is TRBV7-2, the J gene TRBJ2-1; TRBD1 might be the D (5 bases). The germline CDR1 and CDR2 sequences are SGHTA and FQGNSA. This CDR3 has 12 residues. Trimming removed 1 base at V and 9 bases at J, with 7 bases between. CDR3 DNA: TGTGCCAGCAGCTTAGAGGGGTCTGAGCAGTTCTTC. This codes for CASSLEGSEQFF.